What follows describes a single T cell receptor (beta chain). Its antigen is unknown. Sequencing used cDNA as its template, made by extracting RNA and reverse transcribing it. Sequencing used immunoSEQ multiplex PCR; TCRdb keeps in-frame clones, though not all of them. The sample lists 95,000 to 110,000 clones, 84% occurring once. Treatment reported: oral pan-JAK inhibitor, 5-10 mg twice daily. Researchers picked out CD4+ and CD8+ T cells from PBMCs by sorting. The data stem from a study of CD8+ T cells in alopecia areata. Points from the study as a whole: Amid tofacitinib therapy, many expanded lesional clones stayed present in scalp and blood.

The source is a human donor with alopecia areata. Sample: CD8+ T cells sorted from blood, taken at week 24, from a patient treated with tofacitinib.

This chain's CDR3 is CASRYDSYNEQFF. The CDR3 DNA is TGTGCCAGCAGGTATGACTCCTACAATGAGCAGTTCTTC. The chain uses TRBV5-6 and TRBJ2-1; D is unresolved. This CDR3 spans 13 amino acids. CDR1 is SGHDT and CDR2 is YYEEEE in the germline V gene. V was clipped by 5 bases and J by 0 bases, with 6 bases between them.